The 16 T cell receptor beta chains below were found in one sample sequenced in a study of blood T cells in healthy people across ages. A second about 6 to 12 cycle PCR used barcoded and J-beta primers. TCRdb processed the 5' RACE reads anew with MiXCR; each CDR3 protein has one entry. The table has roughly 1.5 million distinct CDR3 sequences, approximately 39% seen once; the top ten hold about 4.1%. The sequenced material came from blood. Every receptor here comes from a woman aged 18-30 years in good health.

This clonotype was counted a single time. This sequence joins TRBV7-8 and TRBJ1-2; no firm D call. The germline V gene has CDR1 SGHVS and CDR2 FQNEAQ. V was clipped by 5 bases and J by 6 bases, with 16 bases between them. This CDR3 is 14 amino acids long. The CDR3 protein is CASSPLGRFDGYTF. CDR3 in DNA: TGTGCCAGCAGCCCGCTAGGCAGGTTCGATGGCTACACCTTC.

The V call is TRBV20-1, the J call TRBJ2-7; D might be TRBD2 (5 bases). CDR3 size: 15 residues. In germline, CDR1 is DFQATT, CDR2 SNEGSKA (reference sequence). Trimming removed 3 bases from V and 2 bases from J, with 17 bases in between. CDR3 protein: CSASLAGAIAYEQYF. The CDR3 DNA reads TGCAGTGCTAGCCTAGCCGGAGCAATCGCCTACGAGCAGTACTTC.

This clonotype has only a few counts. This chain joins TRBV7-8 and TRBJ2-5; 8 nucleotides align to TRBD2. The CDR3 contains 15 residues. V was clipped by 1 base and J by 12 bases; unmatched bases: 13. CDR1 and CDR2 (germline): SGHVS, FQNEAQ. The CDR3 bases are TGTGCCAGCAGCTTAGTCTCTAGCGGGTACTACGAGAAGTACTTC. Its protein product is CASSLVSSGYYEKYF.

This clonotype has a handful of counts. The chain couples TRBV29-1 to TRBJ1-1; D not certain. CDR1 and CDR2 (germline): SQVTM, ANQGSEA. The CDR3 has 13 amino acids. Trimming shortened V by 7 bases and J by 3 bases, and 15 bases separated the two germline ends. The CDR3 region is CSASQLEDTEAFF. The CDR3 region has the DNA TGCAGCGCCTCTCAGCTGGAGGACACTGAAGCTTTCTTT.

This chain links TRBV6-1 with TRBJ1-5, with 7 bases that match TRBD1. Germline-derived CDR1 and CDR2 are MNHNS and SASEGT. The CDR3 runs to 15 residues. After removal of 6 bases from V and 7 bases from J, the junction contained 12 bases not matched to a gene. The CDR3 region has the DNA TGTGCCAGCAGAGATACAGGGGCGAGAGAGCAGCCCCAGCATTTT. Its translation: CASRDTGAREQPQHF.

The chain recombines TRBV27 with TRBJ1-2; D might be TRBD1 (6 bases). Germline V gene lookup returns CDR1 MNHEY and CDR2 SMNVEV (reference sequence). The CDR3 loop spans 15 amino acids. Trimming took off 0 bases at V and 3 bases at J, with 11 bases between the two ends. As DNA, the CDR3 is TGTGCCAGCAGTTTATCAGCGGGGGGCGACTATGGCTACACCTTC. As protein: CASSLSAGGDYGYTF.

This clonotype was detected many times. CDR3 region: CAISDAQYNEQFF. CDR3 in DNA: TGTGCCATCAGTGATGCACAGTACAATGAGCAGTTCTTC. The chain combines TRBV10-3 with TRBJ2-1; no firm D call. The CDR3 runs to 13 residues. V was trimmed by 3 bases and J by 4 bases, leaving 7 bases between them. Germline loops: CDR1 ENHRY, CDR2 SYGVKD.

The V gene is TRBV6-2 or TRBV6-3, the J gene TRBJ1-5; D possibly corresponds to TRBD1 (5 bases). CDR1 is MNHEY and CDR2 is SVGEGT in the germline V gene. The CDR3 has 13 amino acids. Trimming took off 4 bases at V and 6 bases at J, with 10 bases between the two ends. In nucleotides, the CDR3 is TGTGCCAGCAGTTCGGGGGATCCTCAGCCCCAGCATTTT. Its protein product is CASSSGDPQPQHF.

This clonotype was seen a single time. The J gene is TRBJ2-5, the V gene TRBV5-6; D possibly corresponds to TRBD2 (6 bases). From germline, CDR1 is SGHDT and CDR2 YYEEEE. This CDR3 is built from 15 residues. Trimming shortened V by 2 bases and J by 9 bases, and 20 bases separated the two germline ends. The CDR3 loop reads CASSLETGVGEAQYF. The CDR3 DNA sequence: TGTGCCAGCAGCTTAGAGACCGGGGTAGGGGAGGCCCAGTACTTC.

The CDR3 sequence is CASSPTGGGETQYF. CDR3 coding DNA: TGTGCCAGCAGCCCGACAGGGGGAGGAGAGACCCAGTACTTC. The chain links TRBV5-6 to TRBJ2-5; 9 bases align to TRBD1. Germline trimming cut 4 bases from V and 4 bases from J; bases unmatched to any gene: 5. The CDR3 length is 14 residues. CDR1 is SGHDT and CDR2 is YYEEEE in the germline V gene.

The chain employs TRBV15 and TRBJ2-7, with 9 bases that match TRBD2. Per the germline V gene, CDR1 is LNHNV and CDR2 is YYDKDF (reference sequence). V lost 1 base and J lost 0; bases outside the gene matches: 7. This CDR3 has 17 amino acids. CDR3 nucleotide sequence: TGTGCCACCAGCAGAGTTCGCGTTAGCGGGAGCTCCTACGAGCAGTACTTC. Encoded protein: CATSRVRVSGSSYEQYF.

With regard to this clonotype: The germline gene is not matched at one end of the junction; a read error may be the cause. Here the CDR3 reads CASSLGTGKITNCGYTF. The CDR3, as DNA: TGTGCCAGTAGCTTAGGGACAGGGAAAATTACTAACTGTGGCTACACCTTC. V usage is TRBV7-2 and J usage is TRBJ1-2, with 9 bases aligning to TRBD1. The CDR3 runs to 17 residues. Germline V lookup: CDR1 SGHTA, CDR2 FQGNSA.

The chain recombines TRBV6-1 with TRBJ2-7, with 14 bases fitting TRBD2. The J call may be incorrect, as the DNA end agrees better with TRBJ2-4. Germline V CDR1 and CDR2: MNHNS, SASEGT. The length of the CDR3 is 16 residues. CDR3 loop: CASSVRLAGGLSIQYF. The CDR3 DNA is TGTGCCAGCAGTGTTCGACTAGCGGGGGGGCTTAGCATTCAGTACTTC.

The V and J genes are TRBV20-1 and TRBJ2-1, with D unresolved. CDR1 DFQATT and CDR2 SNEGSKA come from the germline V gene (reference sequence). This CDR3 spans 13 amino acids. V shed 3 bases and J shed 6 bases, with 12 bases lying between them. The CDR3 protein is CSARLATSNEQFF. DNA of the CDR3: TGCAGTGCTAGGTTGGCTACTTCCAATGAGCAGTTCTTC.

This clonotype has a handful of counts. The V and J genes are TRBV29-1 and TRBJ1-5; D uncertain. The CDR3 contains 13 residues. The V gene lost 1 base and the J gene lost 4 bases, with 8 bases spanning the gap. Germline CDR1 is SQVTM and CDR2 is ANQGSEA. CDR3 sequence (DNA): TGCAGCGTTGAAGTGGGAGGTAATCAGCCCCAGCATTTT. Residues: CSVEVGGNQPQHF.

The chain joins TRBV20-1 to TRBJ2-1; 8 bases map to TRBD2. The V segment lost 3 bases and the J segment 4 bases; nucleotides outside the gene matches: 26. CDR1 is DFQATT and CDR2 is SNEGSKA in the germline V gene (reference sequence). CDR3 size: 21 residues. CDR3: CSASRDEAVPLFSGDYNEQFF. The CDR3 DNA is TGCAGTGCTAGCCGAGATGAGGCAGTTCCCCTCTTTAGCGGGGATTACAATGAGCAGTTCTTC.